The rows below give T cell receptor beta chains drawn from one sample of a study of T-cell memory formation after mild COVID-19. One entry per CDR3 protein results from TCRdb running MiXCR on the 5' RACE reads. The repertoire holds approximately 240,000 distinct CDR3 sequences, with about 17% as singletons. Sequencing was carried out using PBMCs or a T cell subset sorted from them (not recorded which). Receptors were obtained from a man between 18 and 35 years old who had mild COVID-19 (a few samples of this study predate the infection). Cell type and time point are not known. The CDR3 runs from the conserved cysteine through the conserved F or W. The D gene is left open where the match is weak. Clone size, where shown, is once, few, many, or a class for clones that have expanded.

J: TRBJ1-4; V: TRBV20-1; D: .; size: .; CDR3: CSASEGGNEKLFF; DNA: TGCAGTGCTAGCGAGGGGGGGAATGAAAAACTGTTTTTT
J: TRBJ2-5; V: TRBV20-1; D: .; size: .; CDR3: CSARGRRPGETQYF; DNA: TGCAGTGCTAGAGGACGTCGCCCCGGGGAGACCCAGTACTTC
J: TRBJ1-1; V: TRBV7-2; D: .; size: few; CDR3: CASSLSVDRNTEAFF; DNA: TGTGCCAGCAGCTTATCGGTGGATAGGAACACTGAAGCTTTCTTT
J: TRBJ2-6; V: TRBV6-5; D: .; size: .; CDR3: CAIGMMRDSGANVLTF; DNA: TGTGCCATCGGGATGATGAGGGACTCTGGGGCCAACGTCCTGACTTTC
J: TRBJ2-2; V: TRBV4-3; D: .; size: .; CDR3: CASSQDVPPGSYTGELFF; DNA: TGCGCCAGCAGCCAAGATGTGCCGCCAGGGAGCTACACCGGGGAGCTGTTTTTT
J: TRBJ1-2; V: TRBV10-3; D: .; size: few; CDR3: CAISASTDGYGYTF; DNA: TGTGCCATCAGTGCGAGCACTGATGGCTATGGCTACACCTTC
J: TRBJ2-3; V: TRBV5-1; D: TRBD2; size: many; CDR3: CASGIAGSTDTQYF; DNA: TGCGCCAGCGGGATAGCGGGGAGCACAGATACGCAGTATTTT
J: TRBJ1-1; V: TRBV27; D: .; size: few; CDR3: CASSLSEGFAEAFF; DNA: TGTGCCAGCAGTTTATCGGAAGGGTTCGCTGAAGCTTTCTTT
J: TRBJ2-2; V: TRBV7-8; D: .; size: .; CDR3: CASSPGWGANTGELFF; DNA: TGTGCCAGCAGCCCGGGTTGGGGCGCGAACACCGGGGAGCTGTTTTTT
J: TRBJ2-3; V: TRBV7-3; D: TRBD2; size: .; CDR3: CASSSSGLAGTSTDTQYF; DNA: TGTGCCAGCAGCTCCTCGGGACTAGCGGGGACGAGCACAGATACGCAGTATTTT
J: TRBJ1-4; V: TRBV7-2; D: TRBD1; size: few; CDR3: CASSARQGEEEKLFF; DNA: TGTGCCAGCAGCGCCCGACAGGGGGAGGAGGAAAAACTGTTTTTT
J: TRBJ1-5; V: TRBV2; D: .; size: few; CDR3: CASKPGTDYQPQHF; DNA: TGTGCCAGCAAGCCCGGGACCGACTATCAGCCCCAGCATTTT
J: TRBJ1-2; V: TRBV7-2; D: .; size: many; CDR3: CASALERGGGGYTF; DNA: TGTGCCAGCGCCCTGGAGCGGGGGGGCGGAGGCTACACCTTC
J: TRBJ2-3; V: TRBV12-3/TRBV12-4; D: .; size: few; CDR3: CASNTDRRDTQYF; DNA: TGTGCCAGCAACACTGACAGGCGCGATACGCAGTATTTT
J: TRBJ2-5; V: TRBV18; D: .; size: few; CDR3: CASSLPGRPQETQYF; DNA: TGTGCCAGCTCACTCCCGGGACGTCCCCAAGAGACCCAGTACTTC
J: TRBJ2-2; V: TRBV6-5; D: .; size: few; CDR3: CASSYFSNTGELFF; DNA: TGTGCCAGCAGTTACTTTTCGAACACCGGGGAGCTGTTTTTT
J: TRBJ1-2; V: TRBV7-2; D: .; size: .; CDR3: CASSLAQVYGYTF; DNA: TGTGCCAGCAGCTTAGCGCAAGTGTACGGCTACACCTTC
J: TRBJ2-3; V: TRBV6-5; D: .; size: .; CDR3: CASSPYQTDTQYF; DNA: TGTGCCAGCAGTCCGTACCAAACAGATACGCAGTATTTT
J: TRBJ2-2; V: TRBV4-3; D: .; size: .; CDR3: CASSQDYDNTGELFF; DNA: TGCGCCAGCAGCCAAGACTATGATAACACCGGGGAGCTGTTTTTT
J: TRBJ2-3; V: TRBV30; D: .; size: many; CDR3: CAWSRGMTDTQYF; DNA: TGTGCCTGGAGTCGGGGTATGACAGATACGCAGTATTTT
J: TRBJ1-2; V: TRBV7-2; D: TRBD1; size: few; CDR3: CASSWGQGEGGYTF; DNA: TGTGCCAGCAGCTGGGGACAGGGGGAGGGAGGCTACACCTTC
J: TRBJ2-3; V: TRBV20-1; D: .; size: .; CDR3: CSASGQGPPDTQYF; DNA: TGCAGTGCTAGTGGTCAGGGGCCGCCAGATACGCAGTATTTT
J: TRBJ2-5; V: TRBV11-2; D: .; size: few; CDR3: CASSLGLKETQYF; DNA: TGTGCCAGCAGCTTAGGGCTGAAAGAGACCCAGTACTTC
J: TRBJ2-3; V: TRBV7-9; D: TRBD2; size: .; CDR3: CASSLPAGAGPSTDTQYF; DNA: TGTGCCAGCAGCTTGCCAGCGGGGGCCGGTCCTAGCACAGATACGCAGTATTTT
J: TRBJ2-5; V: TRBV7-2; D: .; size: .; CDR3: CASSNREARETQYF; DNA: TGTGCCAGCAGCAACCGGGAAGCGAGGGAGACCCAGTACTTC
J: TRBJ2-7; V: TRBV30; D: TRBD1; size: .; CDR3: CAWSVTGTVDQYF; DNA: TGTGCCTGGAGTGTTACCGGGACAGTCGACCAGTACTTC
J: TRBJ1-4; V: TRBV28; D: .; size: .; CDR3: CASRSRSYEKLFF; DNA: TGTGCCAGCAGGTCCCGGTCCTATGAAAAACTGTTTTTT
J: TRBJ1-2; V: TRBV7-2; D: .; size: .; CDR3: CASSSYRVSGYTF; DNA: TGTGCCAGCAGCTCGTACAGGGTGTCCGGCTACACCTTC
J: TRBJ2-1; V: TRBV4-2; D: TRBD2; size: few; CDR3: CASSQTSGGALRHEQFF; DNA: TGTGCCAGCAGCCAAACTAGCGGGGGGGCCCTTAGGCATGAGCAGTTCTTC
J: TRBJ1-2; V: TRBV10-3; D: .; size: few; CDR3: CAISDPGENYGYTF; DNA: TGTGCCATCAGTGACCCAGGGGAGAACTATGGCTACACCTTC
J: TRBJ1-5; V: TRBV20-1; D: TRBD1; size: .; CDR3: CSARDEGAVDQPQHF; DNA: TGCAGTGCTAGAGATGAGGGGGCAGTAGATCAGCCCCAGCATTTT
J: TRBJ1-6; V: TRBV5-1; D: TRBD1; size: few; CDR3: CASGLGTGGSPLHF; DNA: TGCGCCAGCGGACTCGGGACAGGGGGATCACCCCTCCACTTT
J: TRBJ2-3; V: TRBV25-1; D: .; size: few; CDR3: CASSARAGSDTQYF; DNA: TGTGCCAGCAGTGCCAGGGCTGGGTCAGATACGCAGTATTTT
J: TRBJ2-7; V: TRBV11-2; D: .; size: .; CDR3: CASSLGGRAYEQYF; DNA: TGTGCCAGCAGCTTAGGCGGCAGGGCCTACGAGCAGTACTTC
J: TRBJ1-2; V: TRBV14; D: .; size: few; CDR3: CASSQSRTTYYGYTF; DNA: TGTGCCAGCAGCCAGTCGAGGACCACCTACTATGGCTACACCTTC
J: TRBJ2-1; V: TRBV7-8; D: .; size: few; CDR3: CASSFDRIMLNEQFF; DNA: TGTGCCAGCAGCTTCGACAGAATAATGTTGAATGAGCAGTTCTTC
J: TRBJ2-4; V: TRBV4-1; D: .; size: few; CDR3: CASSQADKNIQYF; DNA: TGCGCCAGCAGCCAGGCAGACAAAAACATTCAGTACTTC
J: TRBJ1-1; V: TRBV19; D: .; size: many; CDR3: CASSLLDRETEAFF; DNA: TGTGCCAGTAGTTTATTAGACCGTGAAACTGAAGCTTTCTTT
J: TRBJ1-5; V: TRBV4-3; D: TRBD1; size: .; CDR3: CASSQLQGANQPQHF; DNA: TGCGCCAGCAGCCAACTACAGGGGGCTAATCAGCCCCAGCATTTT
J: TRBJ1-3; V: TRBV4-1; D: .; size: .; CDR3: CASSQFTVTGNTIYF; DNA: TGCGCCAGCAGCCAGTTTACAGTGACTGGAAACACCATATATTTT
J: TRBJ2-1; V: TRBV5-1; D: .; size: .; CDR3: CASSLREMSSYNEQFF; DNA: TGCGCCAGCAGCTTAAGGGAGATGAGCTCCTACAATGAGCAGTTCTTC
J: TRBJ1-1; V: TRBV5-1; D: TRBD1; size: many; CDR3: CASSLDRGNTEAFF; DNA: TGCGCCAGCAGCTTGGACAGGGGGAACACTGAAGCTTTCTTT